This T cell receptor (beta chain) derives from a study of early T cells in non-severe SARS-CoV-2 infection. General study findings and limits: VDJdb matches were skewed toward anti-spike CD8 T cell responses.

This clonotype was seen just once. Its antigen remains unidentified. At one of its ends the junction is not consistent with the germline gene, which may arise from a read error. Individual cDNA molecules were tagged with unique molecular identifiers. From the 5' RACE reads, TCRdb called clonotypes with MiXCR, one entry per CDR3 protein. The sample gives 25,000 to 35,000 distinct CDR3 sequences, 5.5% to 7% of which show up once; roughly 4.1% is in the top ten. Germline lookup yields CDR1 MGHRA and CDR2 YSYEKL. The CDR3 extends over 15 amino acids. The V call is TRBV4-1, the J call TRBJ2-7; 8 bases align to TRBD2. Material: whole blood. The source is an adult who was a healthcare worker with PCR-confirmed SARS-CoV-2 infection or an uninfected control (not recorded which). The CDR3 reads CASSLSPSGRYEQHF. CDR3 coding DNA: TGCGCCAGCAGCCTCTCGCCCAGCGGGAGATACGAGCAGCACTTC.